The 28 T cell receptor beta chains presented below share a single source sample, sequenced in a study of cytomegalovirus exposure and HLA in healthy donors. Primers included in the PCR were 60 Vbeta and 13 Jbeta primers. This table comes from immunoSEQ multiplex PCR, and its TCRdb copy is limited to in-frame clones, with some not included. This table holds a few hundred thousand clones, roughly 80% found once. Sequenced sample: PBMCs. The receptors stem from a man aged 25-45 years in good health and CMV-seronegative.

This chain joins TRBV2 and TRBJ1-2; perhaps TRBD1 as D (6 bases). The CDR3 contains 15 residues. CDR1 and CDR2 from the germline V gene are SNHLY and FYNNEI. Trimming pared 1 base from V and 3 bases from J, leaving 12 bases between. The CDR3 DNA sequence: TGTGCCAGCAGTGAAGAGACAGGCTGGGACTATGGCTACACCTTC. Residues: CASSEETGWDYGYTF. Full variable domain (remainder filled in from reference TRBV2 and TRBJ1-2): EPEVTQTPSHQVTQMGQEVILRCVPISNHLYFYWYRQILGQKVEFLVSFYNNEISEKSEIFDDQFSVERPDGSNFTLKIRSTKLEDSAMYFCASSEETGWDYGYTFGSGTRLTVV.

About this clone itself: One end of the junction does not line up with germline, which may come from a read error. The CDR3 DNA sequence: TGTGCCAGCATCCTAAGTCCTGGGGCCAGCGTCCTGACTTTC. Amino acid sequence: CASILSPGASVLTF. V gene TRBV7-2 combines with J gene TRBJ2-6, with D maybe TRBD1 (5 bases). This CDR3 has 14 amino acids. Germline CDR1 and CDR2: SGHTA and FQGNSA.

The chain carries TRBV9 and TRBJ2-3, with 8 bases aligning to TRBD1. Looked up from germline, CDR1 is SGDLS and CDR2 is YYNGEE. The length of the CDR3 is 17 residues. The V and J ends lost 4 bases and 0 bases, in that order; junction bases with no gene match: 10. The CDR3 DNA reads TGTGCCAGCAGCTACGGACAGGGTTCTTCTAGCACAGATACGCAGTATTTT. The encoded protein is CASSYGQGSSSTDTQYF.

The rearrangement links TRBV7-3 to TRBJ1-6; no reliable D call. This CDR3 is built from 16 residues. Germline CDR1 SGHTA, CDR2 FQGTGA. The germline V and J ends were trimmed by 5 bases and 9 bases, with 20 bases remaining between them. CDR3 residues: CASSVRIGEKSSPLHF. The DNA of the CDR3 is TGTGCCAGCAGCGTACGGATCGGGGAAAAGAGTTCACCCCTCCACTTT.

The CDR3 region is CASTPLGTPNEKLFF. DNA for the CDR3: TGTGCCAGCACCCCCCTAGGGACTCCTAATGAAAAACTGTTTTTT. The chain joins TRBV2 to TRBJ1-4; tentatively, D is TRBD1 (5 bases). Trimming took off 7 bases at V and 3 bases at J, with 15 bases between the two ends. This CDR3 comprises 15 residues. Germline V gene sequence: CDR1 SNHLY, CDR2 FYNNEI.

V and J are TRBV28 and TRBJ1-1, with D unresolved. V lost 7 bases, J lost 4 bases, and 13 bases lay in between. Germline V gives CDR1 MDHEN, CDR2 SYDVKM. This CDR3 has 13 amino acids. The CDR3 loop is CASKRGRGTEAFF. For the CDR3, the DNA is TGTGCCAGCAAGCGAGGGCGCGGCACTGAAGCTTTCTTT.

J is TRBJ2-7 and V is TRBV28, with D uncertain. The CDR3 is made up of 11 amino acids. Germline V gene lookup returns CDR1 MDHEN and CDR2 SYDVKM. V gave up 5 bases and J gave up 3 bases, with 5 bases separating them. The CDR3 sequence is CASSPNYEQYF. CDR3 nucleotides: TGTGCCAGCAGTCCAAACTACGAGCAGTACTTC.

This clone was found a few times. The gene calls are TRBV5-4 and TRBJ2-3; 16 bases match TRBD2. Looked up from germline, CDR1 is SGHNT and CDR2 is YYREEE (reference sequence). The CDR3 is 17 residues long. Trimming at V came to 3 bases and at J to 8 bases, leaving 9 bases not matched to a gene. The CDR3 sequence is CASSSGGTSGGASTQYF. The CDR3 nucleotides are TGTGCCAGCAGCTCCGGTGGGACTAGCGGGGGGGCGAGTACGCAGTATTTT.

This chain joins TRBV6-5 and TRBJ1-1, with TRBD1 as a possible D gene (5 bases). The CDR3 consists of 15 residues. Germline values: CDR1 MNHEY, CDR2 SVGAGI. V was cut by 7 bases and J by 5 bases, with 20 bases left in between. In DNA form, the CDR3 reads TGTGCCAGCACGCGGCAAGGGTCCGGGGGAACTGAAGCTTTCTTT. Amino acids: CASTRQGSGGTEAFF.

This sequence joins TRBV7-9 and TRBJ1-2; no reliable D call. V dropped 0 bases and J dropped 7 bases, with 12 bases sitting between them. In germline, CDR1 is SEHNR, CDR2 FQNEAQ (reference sequence). CDR3 size: 14 residues. The CDR3 DNA reads as TGTGCCAGCAGCTTAGCAGGAGAGGATGGTGGCTACACCTTC. Protein product: CASSLAGEDGGYTF.

The chain links TRBV5-8 to TRBJ1-2, with 7 positions matching TRBD1. CDR1 and CDR2 (germline): SGHTS, YDEGEE. After removal of 4 bases from V and 5 bases from J, the junction contained 11 bases not matched to a gene. The CDR3 sequence is 15 residues long. The CDR3 loop reads CASSPPAGTAYGYTF. The CDR3 DNA reads as TGTGCCAGCAGCCCTCCCGCGGGGACAGCGTATGGCTACACCTTC.

The chain couples TRBV5-1 to TRBJ2-3; 11 bases line up with TRBD2. The length of the CDR3 is 15 residues. V lost 2 bases and J lost 5; bases outside the gene matches: 4. CDR1 and CDR2 from the germline V gene are SGHRS and YFSETQ. The CDR3 is CASSFSGGAGDTQYF. In DNA form, the CDR3 reads TGCGCCAGCAGCTTTAGCGGGGGGGCCGGAGATACGCAGTATTTT.

This rearrangement joins TRBV5-6 to TRBJ2-3; 10 bases match TRBD2. There are 16 residues in the CDR3. The J segment lost 4 bases and the V segment lost 1 base, leaving 6 bases of the junction unmatched. In germline, CDR1 is SGHDT, CDR2 YYEEEE. CDR3 in DNA: TGTGCCAGCAGCTTGTTAGGTAGCGGGGGGTCAGATACGCAGTATTTT. Encoded protein: CASSLLGSGGSDTQYF.

The chain has TRBV27 and TRBJ2-1, with 8 positions matching TRBD1. This CDR3 region has 15 residues. The V segment lost 6 bases and the J segment 2 bases; nucleotides outside the gene matches: 6. The germline V gene encodes CDR1 MNHEY and CDR2 SMNVEV (reference sequence). CDR3: CASRATGGAYNEQFF. CDR3 bases: TGTGCCAGCAGGGCAACAGGGGGAGCCTACAATGAGCAGTTCTTC.

The V call is TRBV19, the J call TRBJ1-5; 9 nucleotides align to TRBD1. V lost 5 bases and J lost 5; bases outside the gene matches: 7. This CDR3 region has 15 residues. CDR1 is LNHDA and CDR2 is SQIVND in the germline V gene (reference sequence). CDR3 amino acids: CASSSGTGYDQPQHF. In nucleotides, the CDR3 is TGTGCCAGTAGTTCCGGGACAGGGTATGATCAGCCCCAGCATTTT.

V usage is TRBV6-1 and J usage is TRBJ1-6; D not resolved. V lost 8 bases and J lost 7, with 12 bases in between. The length of the CDR3 is 13 residues. Germline CDR1 is MNHNS and CDR2 is SASEGT. The CDR3 loop is CASLLSQNSPLHF. The DNA of the CDR3 is TGTGCCAGCCTCTTGTCCCAGAATTCACCCCTCCACTTT.

The rearrangement uses TRBV5-1 and TRBJ2-7; 9 positions match TRBD2. The CDR3 has 15 residues. Germline V gene data show CDR1 as SGHRS and CDR2 as YFSETQ. Trimming cost V 4 bases and J 5 bases; bases outside gene matches: 10. This CDR3 reads CASSGGRGGPNEQYF. The CDR3 DNA is TGCGCCAGCAGCGGTGGGCGGGGGGGCCCCAACGAGCAGTACTTC. The variable domain in full, with the rest retrieved from reference TRBV5-1 and TRBJ2-7, is KAGVTQTPRYLIKTRGQQVTLSCSPISGHRSVSWYQQTPGQGLQFLFEYFSETQRNKGNFPGRFSGRQFSNSRSEMNVSTLELGDSALYLCASSGGRGGPNEQYFGPGTRLTVT.

V gene TRBV2 combines with J gene TRBJ2-7; a possible D gene is TRBD1 (6 bases). The ends were cut back, 3 bases at V and 4 bases at J, with 13 bases in the middle. The CDR3 totals 14 residues. Germline-derived CDR1 and CDR2 are SNHLY and FYNNEI. CDR3: CASSDGQGKYEQYF. CDR3 bases: TGTGCCAGCAGTGATGGTCAGGGGAAGTACGAGCAGTACTTC.

A word on this clone: Other DNA sequences in the same sample also yield this CDR3. V is TRBV5-4 and J is TRBJ2-7; 7 nucleotides align to TRBD1. J was trimmed by 1 base and V by 4 bases; bases with no gene match: 5. The CDR3 totals 14 residues. Germline CDR1 reads SGHNT; CDR2 reads YYREEE (reference sequence). The CDR3 DNA sequence: TGTGCCAGCAGCCTGAACAGGGGTTCCTACGAGCAGTACTTC. The encoded protein is CASSLNRGSYEQYF.

The chain couples TRBV6-1 to TRBJ1-5, with 8 positions matching TRBD1. Looked up from germline, CDR1 is MNHNS and CDR2 is SASEGT. J gave up 4 bases and V 4 bases, and 6 bases lay outside the gene matches. The CDR3 spans 15 residues. The DNA for the CDR3 is TGTGCCAGCAGTGTTCTCGGGACAGGAAATCAGCCCCAGCATTTT. Translating it yields CASSVLGTGNQPQHF.

This clone has only a few counts. This sequence joins TRBV5-4 and TRBJ1-2; weak D call: TRBD1 (6 bases). The length of the CDR3 is 20 residues. Germline values: CDR1 SGHNT, CDR2 YYREEE (reference sequence). Trimming took off 0 bases at V and 1 base at J, with 25 bases between the two ends. CDR3 residues: CASSLGILYRVPGFNYGYTF. CDR3 DNA sequence: TGTGCCAGCAGCTTGGGGATCCTTTACAGGGTCCCGGGATTTAACTATGGCTACACCTTC.

The V and J genes are TRBV29-1 and TRBJ2-4, with D possibly being TRBD2 (5 bases). This CDR3 is 13 amino acids long. The germline V gene has CDR1 SQVTM and CDR2 ANQGSEA. V lost 7 bases and J 8 bases, leaving 18 bases between the germline ends. The CDR3 DNA follows: TGCAGCGCTGGTCCGGGGTCACGGGACATTCAGTACTTC. It specifies CSAGPGSRDIQYF.

The chain uses TRBV28 and TRBJ1-2, with D perhaps TRBD1 (5 bases). The germline gives CDR1 MDHEN, CDR2 SYDVKM. The CDR3 extends over 13 amino acids. Trimming shortened V by 8 bases and J by 3 bases, and 13 bases separated the two germline ends. CDR3 loop: CASLPGGYYGYTF. The CDR3 bases are TGTGCCAGCCTCCCGGGGGGATACTATGGCTACACCTTC.

This clone was found a few times. The V gene is TRBV15, the J gene TRBJ1-1; no definite D call. Trimming stripped 1 base from V and 7 bases from J, with 10 bases between. The CDR3 contains 13 residues. Germline V gene lookup returns CDR1 LNHNV and CDR2 YYDKDF (reference sequence). Here the CDR3 DNA reads TGTGCCACCAGCAGAGGAAACGACAATGAAGCTTTCTTT. Translating gives CATSRGNDNEAFF.

The chain joins TRBV13 to TRBJ2-1; the match to TRBD2 covers 8 bases. CDR1 is PRHDT and CDR2 is FYEKMQ in the germline V gene (reference sequence). With V trimmed by 0 bases and J by 7 bases, 5 bases remained unmatched. This CDR3 spans 15 amino acids. This CDR3 is CASSLGLAANNEQFF. CDR3 bases: TGTGCCAGCAGCTTAGGACTAGCGGCTAATAATGAGCAGTTCTTC.

The chain's CDR3 is CASSGQSKNIQYF. The DNA of the CDR3 is TGTGCCAGCAGCGGACAGTCCAAAAACATTCAGTACTTC. The rearrangement uses TRBV7-9 and TRBJ2-4; TRBD1 might be the D (6 bases). Germline V gene lookup returns CDR1 SEHNR and CDR2 FQNEAQ (reference sequence). Trimming removed 5 bases at V and 2 bases at J, with 7 bases between. The CDR3 covers 13 residues.

The genes are TRBV18 and TRBJ2-5; the match to TRBD1 covers 7 bases. This CDR3 is 14 amino acids long. The V and J ends lost 5 bases and 2 bases, in that order; junction bases with no gene match: 5. The germline CDR1 and CDR2 sequences are KGHSH and LQKENI. CDR3 region: CASSLGQLQETQYF. The CDR3 region has the DNA TGTGCCAGCTCATTGGGACAGCTACAAGAGACCCAGTACTTC.

The CDR3, as DNA: TGTGCCAGCAGCTTGGCCGGGACTACGGTCGAGGAGACCCAGTACTTC. Protein product: CASSLAGTTVEETQYF. The chain combines TRBV5-4 with TRBJ2-5; 7 bases align to TRBD2. Germline CDR1 SGHNT, CDR2 YYREEE (reference sequence). V was clipped by 0 bases and J by 5 bases; unmatched bases: 10. This CDR3 is 16 amino acids long.